One and the same sample provided the 11 T cell receptor beta chains below, sequenced in a study of human T cells and chemical hapten exposure (dated by TCRdb to the early 2020s). The method was RACE. The listed sequencing device is NextSeq 500. Using fastp at Q25 and MiXCR, TCRdb reprocessed the public reads and kept productive beta chains. Each CDR3 protein appears once, grouped with its most common genes and DNA. The sample yields 150,000 to 200,000 distinct CDR3 sequences; just under 30% were counted once. The ten biggest clones cover about 2.7% of the sample. In light of the paper, this sample's time point label describes: pre-sensitization, week 0. This sample's treatment or condition label indicates: therapeutic diphenylcyclopropenone sensitization with weekly scalp DPC. Source: whole blood, taken in connection with sensitization to the hapten diphenylcyclopropenone (DPC). The receptor set was obtained from a woman in her twenties or thirties with alopecia areata. Some clones in this sample may be carry-over from other donors' samples.

J is TRBJ2-2 and V is TRBV4-1; 10 bases are shared with TRBD2. The CDR3 totals 15 residues. From germline, CDR1 is MGHRA and CDR2 YSYEKL. Germline trimming cut 5 bases from V and 8 bases from J; bases unmatched to any gene: 8. The CDR3 nucleotides read TGCGCCAGCAGCGCCCGACTAGCGGGTTGGGGGGAGCTGTTTTTT. It codes for CASSARLAGWGELFF.

CDR3 loop: CASSFVQDYSYEQYF. CDR3 sequence (DNA): TGTGCCAGCAGTTTCGTCCAGGACTACTCCTACGAGCAGTACTTC. The chain links TRBV12-3 or TRBV12-4 to TRBJ2-7; a weak D match, TRBD2 (6 bases). The V and J ends lost 3 bases and 0 bases respectively, with 12 bases between them. The CDR3 length is 15 residues.

The genes are TRBV2 and TRBJ2-2; 7 nucleotides agree with TRBD1. The CDR3 runs to 16 residues. With V trimmed by 2 bases and J by 1 base, 4 bases remained unmatched. Germline V gives CDR1 SNHLY, CDR2 FYNNEI. This chain's CDR3 is CASSESPGGNTGELFF. CDR3 sequence (DNA): TGTGCCAGCAGTGAATCCCCAGGGGGGAACACCGGGGAGCTGTTTTTT. Supplemented by reference TRBV2 and TRBJ2-2, the full variable domain reads EPEVTQTPSHQVTQMGQEVILRCVPISNHLYFYWYRQILGQKVEFLVSFYNNEISEKSEIFDDQFSVERPDGSNFTLKIRSTKLEDSAMYFCASSESPGGNTGELFFGEGSRLTVL.

V gene TRBV2 combines with J gene TRBJ2-1; 8 bases line up with TRBD2. V shed 8 bases and J 4 bases; nucleotides not matched to a gene: 10. Germline assignment: CDR1 SNHLY and CDR2 FYNNEI. The CDR3 spans 15 residues. The CDR3 DNA reads as TGTGCCAGCGGACCGGGCGGGGGGCTGTACAATGAGCAGTTCTTC. This encodes CASGPGGGLYNEQFF.

The genes are TRBV29-1 and TRBJ2-7; 8 nucleotides line up with TRBD1. The CDR3 is 15 amino acids. The germline V gene encodes CDR1 SQVTM and CDR2 ANQGSEA. Losses at the gene ends were 1 base for V and 0 bases for J; bases not matched to a gene: 5. The CDR3 here is CSVEVYQGASYEQYF. CDR3 bases: TGCAGCGTTGAAGTGTATCAGGGGGCCTCCTACGAGCAGTACTTC.

In its sample, this clonotype was seen a few times. V gene TRBV5-1 combines with J gene TRBJ2-2; possibly TRBD1 or TRBD2 for D (5 bases each). The V gene's germline CDR1 is SGHRS and CDR2 YFSETQ. Trimming pared 3 bases from V and 0 bases from J, leaving 15 bases between. This CDR3 has 17 residues. The CDR3 DNA follows: TGCGCCAGCAGCTCATGGACCGGGACGGCGAACACCGGGGAGCTGTTTTTT. It translates to CASSSWTGTANTGELFF.

V gene TRBV6-2 or TRBV6-3 combines with J gene TRBJ2-7; D not certain. This CDR3 has 15 residues. V was trimmed by 2 bases and J by 0 bases, leaving 11 bases between them. CDR1 and CDR2 from the germline V gene are MNHEY and SVGEGT. The DNA of the CDR3 is TGTGCCAGCAGTTACCTAGGGCCGAGCTCCTACGAGCAGTACTTC. It yields the protein CASSYLGPSSYEQYF.

This clonotype was seen a few times. The rearrangement uses TRBV5-4 and TRBJ2-1; 9 positions match TRBD2. The junction had 10 bases not matched to a gene; V was cut back by 4 bases and J by 5 bases. Germline-derived CDR1 and CDR2 are SGHNT and YYREEE (reference sequence). The CDR3 covers 16 residues. CDR3 loop: CASSPQPASGDNEQFF. The CDR3 DNA is TGTGCCAGCAGCCCACAGCCGGCTAGCGGGGACAATGAGCAGTTCTTC. Complete variable domain (other parts from reference TRBV5-4 and TRBJ2-1): ETGVTQSPTHLIKTRGQQVTLRCSSQSGHNTVSWYQQALGQGPQFIFQYYREEENGRGNFPPRFSGLQFPNYSSELNVNALELDDSALYLCASSPQPASGDNEQFFGPGTRLTVL.

This chain uses TRBV28 with TRBJ2-1; the match to TRBD2 covers 14 bases. Germline assignment: CDR1 MDHEN and CDR2 SYDVKM. The J segment lost 7 bases and the V segment lost 6 bases, leaving 14 bases of the junction unmatched. The CDR3 covers 18 residues. In DNA form, the CDR3 reads TGTGCCAGCAGACCTACCGGACTAGCGGGAGGTCGAGGGAATGAGCAGTTCTTC. As protein: CASRPTGLAGGRGNEQFF.

The rearrangement links TRBV4-2 to TRBJ1-4, with TRBD1 as a possible D gene (6 bases). CDR1 and CDR2 from the germline V gene are LGHNA and YNFKEQ. The CDR3 has 16 residues. V was trimmed by 3 bases and J by 1 base, leaving 12 bases between them. The CDR3 DNA reads TGTGCCAGCAGCCATTCCCTCAGGGGAACTAATGAAAAACTGTTTTTT. It translates to CASSHSLRGTNEKLFF.

The chain uses TRBV24-1 and TRBJ1-2; D might be TRBD1 (5 bases). Germline assignment: CDR1 KGHDR and CDR2 SFDVKD. The length of the CDR3 is 14 residues. V gave up 2 bases and J gave up 5 bases, with 11 bases separating them. The CDR3 protein is CATSDSGTDYGYTF. DNA for the CDR3: TGTGCCACCAGTGATTCCGGGACGGATTATGGCTACACCTTC.